The 23 T cell receptor beta chains in this list originate from one sample, sequenced in a study of blood T cell repertoires in COVID-19. Clones were read by immunoSEQ multiplex PCR, and TCRdb kept only the in-frame ones, dropping some. This repertoire shows about 140,000 clones, roughly 80% found once; its top ten account for about 1.5%. What was sequenced was PBMCs or T cells enriched from blood (not recorded which). The receptors originated from a woman aged 18-35 years who had been exposed to COVID-19.

This clone occurred a few times. The V gene is TRBV27, the J gene TRBJ1-1; 8 bases align to TRBD1. Germline-derived CDR1 and CDR2 are MNHEY and SMNVEV (reference sequence). J was trimmed by 1 base and V by 5 bases; bases with no gene match: 6. There are 15 residues in the CDR3. DNA of the CDR3: TGTGCCAGCAGTCTAATTACAGGGGGGAACACTGAAGCTTTCTTT. Its translation: CASSLITGGNTEAFF.

This clone was observed a single time. This sequence joins TRBV3-1 (or the pseudogene TRBV3-2) and TRBJ2-5; D possibly corresponds to TRBD2 (5 bases). Trimming took off 2 bases at V and 2 bases at J, with 9 bases between the two ends. The CDR3 runs to 14 residues. Germline assignment: CDR1 LGHDT and CDR2 YNNKEL (reference sequence). CDR3 residues: CASSQSVAQETQYF. CDR3 bases: TGTGCCAGCAGCCAATCGGTAGCGCAAGAGACCCAGTACTTC.

This sequence joins TRBV13 and TRBJ1-2; no definite D call. This CDR3 region has 15 residues. V dropped 5 bases and J dropped 4 bases, with 17 bases sitting between them. Germline CDR1 and CDR2: PRHDT and FYEKMQ (reference sequence). The CDR3 sequence is CASSREDGSSYGYTF. The CDR3 DNA is TGTGCCAGCAGCCGGGAGGACGGATCCTCCTATGGCTACACCTTC.

This chain joins TRBV19 and TRBJ1-1; 10 bases are shared with TRBD1. With 6 bases clipped from V and 1 base from J, the junction kept 5 bases outside the gene matches. Germline CDR1 reads LNHDA; CDR2 reads SQIVND (reference sequence). CDR3 length: 15 residues. The DNA of the CDR3 is TGTGCCAGTAGAACGGACAGGGGGAAGAACACTGAAGCTTTCTTT. Translation gives CASRTDRGKNTEAFF.

V gene TRBV11-2 combines with J gene TRBJ1-4; TRBD1 matches at 10 bases. The CDR3 has 18 residues. V shed 3 bases and J 7 bases; nucleotides not matched to a gene: 14. The germline V gene has CDR1 SGHAT and CDR2 FQNNGV. The CDR3 region is CASSFILGQGMASEKLFF. CDR3 DNA sequence: TGTGCCAGCAGCTTTATTTTGGGACAGGGGATGGCTAGTGAAAAACTGTTTTTT.

The chain is built from TRBV9 and TRBJ2-1; D might be TRBD1 (5 bases). From germline, CDR1 is SGDLS and CDR2 YYNGEE. The CDR3 is 15 amino acids. V lost 0 bases and J lost 4, with 11 bases in between. The CDR3 region is CASSVVATAYNEQFF. The CDR3 bases are TGTGCCAGCAGCGTAGTGGCGACAGCATACAATGAGCAGTTCTTC.

V usage is TRBV5-1 and J usage is TRBJ2-1; 11 bases are shared with TRBD2. The CDR3 length is 16 residues. Germline trimming cut 1 base from V and 5 bases from J; bases unmatched to any gene: 5. Germline V lookup: CDR1 SGHRS, CDR2 YFSETQ. The CDR3 loop reads CASSLTSGSANNEQFF. The CDR3 nucleotides are TGCGCCAGCAGCTTGACTAGCGGGAGTGCTAACAATGAGCAGTTCTTC.

The V call is TRBV11-2, the J call TRBJ2-7, with D perhaps matching TRBD1 (5 bases). CDR1 and CDR2 (germline): SGHAT, FQNNGV. Trimming removed 5 bases from V and 2 bases from J, with 16 bases in between. The CDR3 sequence is 15 residues long. The CDR3 DNA reads as TGTGCCAGCAGCCATAGATTCGTAGGGGCCTACGAGCAGTACTTC. Amino acids: CASSHRFVGAYEQYF.

The V gene is TRBV6-2 or TRBV6-3, the J gene TRBJ2-5; 7 bases are a match to TRBD2. The CDR3 contains 15 residues. Looked up from germline, CDR1 is MNHEY and CDR2 is SVGEGT. V shed 2 bases, J shed 2 bases, and the junction held 5 bases outside the gene matches. The CDR3 sequence: CASSYPSGGQETQYF. The CDR3 coding sequence is TGTGCCAGCAGTTACCCTAGCGGAGGTCAAGAGACCCAGTACTTC.

The chain recombines TRBV5-4 with TRBJ2-7, with 9 bases identical to TRBD2. The CDR3 sequence is 17 residues long. CDR1 is SGHNT, CDR2 YYREEE, per germline (reference sequence). Trimming cost V 3 bases and J 2 bases; bases outside gene matches: 12. As DNA, the CDR3 is TGTGCCAGCAGCTCCCCCGGAGGTAGCGGGAGACCCTACGAGCAGTACTTC. The encoded protein is CASSSPGGSGRPYEQYF.

The chain uses TRBV5-6 and TRBJ2-1, with 8 bases aligning to TRBD2. The germline V gene encodes CDR1 SGHDT and CDR2 YYEEEE. V was clipped by 4 bases and J by 8 bases; unmatched bases: 14. This CDR3 region has 16 residues. CDR3 amino acids: CASSAGTLGLAYEQFF. The CDR3 nucleotides are TGTGCCAGCAGCGCCGGGACACTTGGACTAGCCTATGAGCAGTTCTTC.

This chain uses TRBV25-1 with TRBJ2-1; 8 bases are shared with TRBD2. Germline V gives CDR1 MGHDK, CDR2 SYGVNS. Unmatched junction bases numbered 6, after V lost 5 bases and J lost 0 bases. This CDR3 spans 16 amino acids. The chain's CDR3 is CASSPSGRSSYNEQFF. The CDR3 DNA reads as TGTGCCAGCAGTCCCAGCGGGAGAAGCTCCTACAATGAGCAGTTCTTC.

V gene TRBV2 combines with J gene TRBJ1-1; 9 positions agree with TRBD1. This CDR3 has 16 residues. Germline CDR1 and CDR2: SNHLY and FYNNEI. Trimming cost V 6 bases and J 1 base; bases outside gene matches: 9. CDR3 bases: TGTGCCAGCAGGACCCTCGGACAGGGGACGAACACTGAAGCTTTCTTT. It encodes CASRTLGQGTNTEAFF.

The DNA for the CDR3 is TGTGCCAGCAGCCCATGGACAGTTGGTGAGGGCTACACCTTC. This encodes CASSPWTVGEGYTF. The chain combines TRBV6-5 with TRBJ1-2, with D tentatively TRBD1 (6 bases). V lost 6 bases, J lost 8 bases, and 19 bases lay in between. The CDR3 spans 14 residues. Germline V gene lookup returns CDR1 MNHEY and CDR2 SVGAGI.

The chain combines TRBV24-1 with TRBJ1-2; D gene ambiguous. The CDR3 covers 11 residues. Trimming took 1 base from V and 8 from J, leaving 4 bases between them. Per the germline V gene, CDR1 is KGHDR and CDR2 is SFDVKD. The CDR3, as DNA: TGTGCCACCAGTGATTTCCTCGGCTACACCTTC. It codes for CATSDFLGYTF.

The chain uses TRBV7-6 and TRBJ1-5; 7 nucleotides agree with TRBD1. Per germline, CDR1 SGHVS and CDR2 FNYEAQ. V shed 0 bases, J shed 5 bases, and the junction held 4 bases outside the gene matches. The CDR3 contains 15 residues. The CDR3 DNA reads TGTGCCAGCAGCTTAGCGTGGGGACAGCATCAGCCCCAGCATTTT. This gives the protein CASSLAWGQHQPQHF.

The V gene is TRBV6-4, the J gene TRBJ2-7, with D possibly TRBD2 on 5 matching bases. This CDR3 has 17 residues. Germline CDR1 reads MRHNA; CDR2 reads SNTAGT. The V and J ends lost 0 bases and 2 bases respectively, with 17 bases between them. Here the CDR3 reads CASSDSKSEAVPYEQYF. In DNA form, the CDR3 reads TGTGCCAGCAGTGACTCGAAGTCTGAAGCGGTTCCCTACGAGCAGTACTTC.

The rearrangement joins TRBV3-1 (or the pseudogene TRBV3-2) to TRBJ2-1; D perhaps matches TRBD2 (6 bases). The germline V and J ends were trimmed by 4 bases and 4 bases, with 11 bases remaining between them. The CDR3 length is 14 residues. CDR1 LGHDT and CDR2 YNNKEL come from the germline V gene (reference sequence). In nucleotides, the CDR3 is TGTGCCAGCAGCCCCGGGGAGGCGTACAATGAGCAGTTCTTC. Translation gives CASSPGEAYNEQFF.

This clone has a single count. The rearrangement joins TRBV7-3 to TRBJ1-1, with D hard to call. Germline CDR1 and CDR2: SGHTA and FQGTGA. Trimming cost V 3 bases and J 6 bases, with 11 bases left between them. The CDR3 runs 13 residues. In DNA, the CDR3 is TGTGCCAGCAGCTTGTCTACCCTCCCTGAAGCTTTCTTT. Residues: CASSLSTLPEAFF.

V is TRBV18 and J is TRBJ1-4; D is ambiguous. Trimming took 5 bases from V and 1 from J, leaving 11 bases between them. The CDR3 extends over 15 amino acids. Germline CDR1 and CDR2: KGHSH and LQKENI. DNA of the CDR3: TGTGCCAGCTCAGTCGACACAGTAACTAATGAAAAACTGTTTTTT. This gives the protein CASSVDTVTNEKLFF.

This chain joins TRBV5-4 and TRBJ2-1, with 9 bases that match TRBD2. Unmatched junction bases numbered 5, after V lost 4 bases and J lost 0 bases. CDR3 length: 16 amino acids. The germline CDR1 and CDR2 sequences are SGHNT and YYREEE (reference sequence). The CDR3 DNA reads TGTGCCAGCAGCAGAGATAGCGGGAGCTCCTACAATGAGCAGTTCTTC. It translates to CASSRDSGSSYNEQFF.

J is TRBJ2-7 and V is TRBV18; unclear D gene. The V and J ends lost 0 bases and 2 bases respectively, with 14 bases between them. CDR3 length equals 16 residues. Germline V gene sequence: CDR1 KGHSH, CDR2 LQKENI. CDR3 amino acids: CASSPPSARLTYEQYF. The CDR3 DNA follows: TGTGCCAGCTCACCACCGTCAGCGCGTTTAACCTACGAGCAGTACTTC.

This clone was detected once. The J gene is TRBJ2-7, the V gene TRBV7-9; the match to TRBD2 covers 8 bases. This CDR3 has 14 residues. CDR1 SEHNR and CDR2 FQNEAQ come from the germline V gene (reference sequence). The V and J ends lost 5 bases and 4 bases, in that order; junction bases with no gene match: 7. The CDR3 loop is CASSPAGLGYEQYF. CDR3 in DNA: TGTGCCAGCAGCCCAGCGGGACTAGGTTACGAGCAGTACTTC.